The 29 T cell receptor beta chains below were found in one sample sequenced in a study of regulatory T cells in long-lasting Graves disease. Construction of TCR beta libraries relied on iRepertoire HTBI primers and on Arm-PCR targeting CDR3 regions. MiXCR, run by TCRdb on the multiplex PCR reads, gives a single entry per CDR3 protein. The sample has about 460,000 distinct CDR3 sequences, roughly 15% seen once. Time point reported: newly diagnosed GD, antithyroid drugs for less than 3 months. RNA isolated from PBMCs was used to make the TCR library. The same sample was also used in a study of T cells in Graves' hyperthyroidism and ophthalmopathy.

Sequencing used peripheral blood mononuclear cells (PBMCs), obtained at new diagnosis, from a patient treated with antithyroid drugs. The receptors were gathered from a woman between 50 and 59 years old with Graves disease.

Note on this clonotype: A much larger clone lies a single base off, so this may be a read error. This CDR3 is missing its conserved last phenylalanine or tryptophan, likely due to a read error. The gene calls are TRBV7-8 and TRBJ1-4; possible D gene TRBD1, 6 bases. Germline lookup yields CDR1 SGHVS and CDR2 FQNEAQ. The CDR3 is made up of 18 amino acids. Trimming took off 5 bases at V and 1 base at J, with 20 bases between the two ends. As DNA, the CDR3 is TGTGCCAGCAGCCTCAGGGGCCACTTGGGGGGAACTAATGAAAAACTGTTTTCT. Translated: CASSLRGHLGGTNEKLFS.

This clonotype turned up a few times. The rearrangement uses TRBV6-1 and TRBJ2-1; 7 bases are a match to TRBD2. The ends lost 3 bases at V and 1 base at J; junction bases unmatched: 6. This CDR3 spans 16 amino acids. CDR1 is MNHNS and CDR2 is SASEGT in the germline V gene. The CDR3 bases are TGTGCCAGCAGTGAGTGGGGGAGGGGTTCCTACAATGAGCAGTTCTTC. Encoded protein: CASSEWGRGSYNEQFF.

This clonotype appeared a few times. The CDR3 sequence is CASSHRYGNNEQFF. The DNA of the CDR3 is TGCGCCAGCAGCCACCGTTACGGCAACAATGAGCAGTTCTTC. This chain connects TRBV5-1 to TRBJ2-1; D call uncertain. Germline values: CDR1 SGHRS, CDR2 YFSETQ. The CDR3 length is 14 residues. The V and J ends lost 4 bases and 5 bases respectively, with 13 bases between them. The full variable domain, rest sourced from reference TRBV5-1 and TRBJ2-1, is KAGVTQTPRYLIKTRGQQVTLSCSPISGHRSVSWYQQTPGQGLQFLFEYFSETQRNKGNFPGRFSGRQFSNSRSEMNVSTLELGDSALYLCASSHRYGNNEQFFGPGTRLTVL.

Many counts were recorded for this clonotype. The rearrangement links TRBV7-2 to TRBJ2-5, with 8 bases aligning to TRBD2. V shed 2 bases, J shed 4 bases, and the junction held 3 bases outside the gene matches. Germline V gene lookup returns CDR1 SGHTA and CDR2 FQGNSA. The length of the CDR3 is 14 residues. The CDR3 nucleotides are TGTGCCAGCAGCTTACAGACTAGCGCAGAGACCCAGTACTTC. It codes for CASSLQTSAETQYF.

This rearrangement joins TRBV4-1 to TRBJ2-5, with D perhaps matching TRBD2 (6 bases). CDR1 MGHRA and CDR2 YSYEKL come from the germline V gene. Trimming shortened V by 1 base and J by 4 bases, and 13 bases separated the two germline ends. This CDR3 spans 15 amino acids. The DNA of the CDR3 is TGCGCCAGCAGCCAAGCGTCTAGCGATCTAGAGACCCAGTACTTC. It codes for CASSQASSDLETQYF.

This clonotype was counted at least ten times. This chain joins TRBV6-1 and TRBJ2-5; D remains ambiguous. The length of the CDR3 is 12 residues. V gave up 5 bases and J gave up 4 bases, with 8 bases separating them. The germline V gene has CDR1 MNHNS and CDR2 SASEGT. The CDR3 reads CASSKDTETQYF. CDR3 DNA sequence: TGTGCCAGCAGTAAAGACACAGAGACCCAGTACTTC.

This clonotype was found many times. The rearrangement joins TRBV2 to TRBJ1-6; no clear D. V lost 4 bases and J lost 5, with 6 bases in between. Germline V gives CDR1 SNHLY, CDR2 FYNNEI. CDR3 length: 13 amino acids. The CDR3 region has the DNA TGTGCCAGCAGTGTCACCAATAATTCACCCCTCCACTTT. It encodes CASSVTNNSPLHF.

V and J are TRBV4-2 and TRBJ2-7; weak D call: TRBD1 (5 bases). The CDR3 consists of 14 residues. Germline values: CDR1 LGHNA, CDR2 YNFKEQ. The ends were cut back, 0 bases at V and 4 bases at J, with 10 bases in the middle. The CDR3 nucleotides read TGTGCCAGCAGCCAAGAAATGACAGCTTACGAGCAGTACTTC. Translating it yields CASSQEMTAYEQYF.

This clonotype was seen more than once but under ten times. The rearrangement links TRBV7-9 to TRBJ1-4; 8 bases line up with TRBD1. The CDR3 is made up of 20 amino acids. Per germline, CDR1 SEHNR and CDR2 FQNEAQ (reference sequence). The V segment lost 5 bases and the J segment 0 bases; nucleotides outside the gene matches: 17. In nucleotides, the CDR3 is TGTGCCAGCAGCAAGTTAGCCTGGACAGGGCAAGATCCAACTAATGAAAAACTGTTTTTT. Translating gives CASSKLAWTGQDPTNEKLFF.

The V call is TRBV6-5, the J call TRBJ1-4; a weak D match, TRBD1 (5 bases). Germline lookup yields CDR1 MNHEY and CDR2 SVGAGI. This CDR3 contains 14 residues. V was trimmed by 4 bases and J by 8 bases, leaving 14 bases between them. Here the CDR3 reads CASSSRDGLEKLFF. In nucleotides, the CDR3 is TGTGCCAGCAGTTCGCGGGACGGCCTCGAAAAACTGTTTTTT.

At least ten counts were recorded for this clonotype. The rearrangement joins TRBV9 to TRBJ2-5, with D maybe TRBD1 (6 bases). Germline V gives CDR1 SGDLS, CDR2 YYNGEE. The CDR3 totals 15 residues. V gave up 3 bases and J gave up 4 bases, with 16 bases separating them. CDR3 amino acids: CASSDSLQGGETQYF. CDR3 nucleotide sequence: TGTGCCAGCAGCGACTCCCTACAGGGTGGAGAGACCCAGTACTTC.

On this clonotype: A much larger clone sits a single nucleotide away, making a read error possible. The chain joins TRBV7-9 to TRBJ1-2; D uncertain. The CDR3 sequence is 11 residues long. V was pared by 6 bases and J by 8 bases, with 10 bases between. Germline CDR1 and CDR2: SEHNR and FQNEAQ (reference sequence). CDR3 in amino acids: CASSGNEGYTF. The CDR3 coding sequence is TGTGCCAGCAGTGGAAATGAGGGCTACACCTTC.

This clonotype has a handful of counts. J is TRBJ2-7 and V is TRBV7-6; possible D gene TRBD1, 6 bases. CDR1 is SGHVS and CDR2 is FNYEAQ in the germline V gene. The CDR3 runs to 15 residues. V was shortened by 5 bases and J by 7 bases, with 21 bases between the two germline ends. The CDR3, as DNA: TGTGCCAGCAGCGCCCTTCAGGGGACCCCTGCTGAGCAGTACTTC. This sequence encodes CASSALQGTPAEQYF.

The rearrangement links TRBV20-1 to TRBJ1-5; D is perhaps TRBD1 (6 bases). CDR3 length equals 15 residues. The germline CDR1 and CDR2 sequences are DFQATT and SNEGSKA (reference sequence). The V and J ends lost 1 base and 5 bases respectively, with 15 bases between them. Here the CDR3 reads CSARVAGAVDQPQHF. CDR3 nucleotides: TGCAGTGCTAGAGTTGCGGGGGCGGTCGATCAGCCCCAGCATTTT.

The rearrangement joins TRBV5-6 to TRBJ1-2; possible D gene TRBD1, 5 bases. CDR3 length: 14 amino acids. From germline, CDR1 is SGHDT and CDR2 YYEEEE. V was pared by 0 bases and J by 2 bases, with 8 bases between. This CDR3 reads CASSLDRSNYGYTF. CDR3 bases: TGTGCCAGCAGCTTGGACAGGTCCAACTATGGCTACACCTTC.

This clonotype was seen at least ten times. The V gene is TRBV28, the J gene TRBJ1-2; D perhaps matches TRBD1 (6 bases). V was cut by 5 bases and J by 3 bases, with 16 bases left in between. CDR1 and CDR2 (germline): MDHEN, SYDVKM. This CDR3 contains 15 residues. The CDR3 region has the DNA TGTGCCAGCAGTCCCGGGGGGGGGCTGCACTATGGCTACACCTTC. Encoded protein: CASSPGGGLHYGYTF.

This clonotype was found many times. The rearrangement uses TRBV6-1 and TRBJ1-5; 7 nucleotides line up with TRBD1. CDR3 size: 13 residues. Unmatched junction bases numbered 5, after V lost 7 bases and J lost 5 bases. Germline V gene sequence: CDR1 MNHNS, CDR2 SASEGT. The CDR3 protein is CASTRGLDQPQHF. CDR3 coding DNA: TGTGCCAGCACGAGGGGGCTTGATCAGCCCCAGCATTTT.

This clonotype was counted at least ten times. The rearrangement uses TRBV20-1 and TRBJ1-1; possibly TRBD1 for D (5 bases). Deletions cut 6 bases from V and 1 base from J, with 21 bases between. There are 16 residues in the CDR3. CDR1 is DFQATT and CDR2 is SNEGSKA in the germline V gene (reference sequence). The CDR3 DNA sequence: TGCAGTGCCCCTCAGCTAAGGAGGACAAAGAACACTGAAGCTTTCTTT. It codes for CSAPQLRRTKNTEAFF.

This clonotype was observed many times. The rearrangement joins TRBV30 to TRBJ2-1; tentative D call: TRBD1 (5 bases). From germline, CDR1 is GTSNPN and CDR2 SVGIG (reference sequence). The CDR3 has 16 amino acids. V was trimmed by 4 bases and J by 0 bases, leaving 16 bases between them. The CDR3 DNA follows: TGTGCCTGGAACCTGGACACAGTACTCTCCTACAATGAGCAGTTCTTC. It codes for CAWNLDTVLSYNEQFF.

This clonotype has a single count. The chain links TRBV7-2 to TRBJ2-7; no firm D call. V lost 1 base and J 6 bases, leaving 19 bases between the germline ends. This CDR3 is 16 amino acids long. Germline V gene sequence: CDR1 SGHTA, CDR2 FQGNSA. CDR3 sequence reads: CASSLDQVPSLSEQYF. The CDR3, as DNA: TGTGCCAGCAGCTTAGATCAGGTCCCCAGTTTAAGCGAGCAGTACTTC.

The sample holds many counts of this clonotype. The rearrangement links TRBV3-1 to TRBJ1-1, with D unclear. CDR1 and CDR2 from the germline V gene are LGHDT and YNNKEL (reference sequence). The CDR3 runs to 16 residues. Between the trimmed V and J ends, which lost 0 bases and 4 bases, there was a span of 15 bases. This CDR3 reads CASSQDRGVSGTEAFF. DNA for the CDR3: TGTGCCAGCAGCCAAGATCGTGGGGTGAGCGGCACTGAAGCTTTCTTT.

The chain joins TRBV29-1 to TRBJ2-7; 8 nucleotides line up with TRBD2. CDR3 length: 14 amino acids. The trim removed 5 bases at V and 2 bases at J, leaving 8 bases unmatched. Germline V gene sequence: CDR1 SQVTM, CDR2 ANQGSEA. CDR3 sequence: CSVQSGSGTYEQYF. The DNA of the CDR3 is TGCAGCGTTCAAAGCGGGAGCGGGACCTACGAGCAGTACTTC.

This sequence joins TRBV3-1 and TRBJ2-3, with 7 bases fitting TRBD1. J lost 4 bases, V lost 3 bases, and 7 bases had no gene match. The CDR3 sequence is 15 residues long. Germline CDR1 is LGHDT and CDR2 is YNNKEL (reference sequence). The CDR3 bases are TGTGCCAGCAGCCAGGGACAGCCCCGGGCAGATACGCAGTATTTT. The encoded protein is CASSQGQPRADTQYF.

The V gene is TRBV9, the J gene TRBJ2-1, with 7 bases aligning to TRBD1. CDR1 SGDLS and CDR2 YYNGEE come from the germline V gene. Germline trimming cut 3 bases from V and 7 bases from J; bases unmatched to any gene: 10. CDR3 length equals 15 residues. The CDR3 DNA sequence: TGTGCCAGCAGCGCCCGAGACAGGGAAAAAAATGAGCAGTTCTTC. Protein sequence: CASSARDREKNEQFF.

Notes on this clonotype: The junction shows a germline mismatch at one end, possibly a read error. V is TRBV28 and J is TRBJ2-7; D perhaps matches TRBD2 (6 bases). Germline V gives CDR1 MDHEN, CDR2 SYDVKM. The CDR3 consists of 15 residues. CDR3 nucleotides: TGTGCCAGCAGTTTACGTGGGAGGCTCTCCTACGAGCAGCACTTC. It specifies CASSLRGRLSYEQHF.

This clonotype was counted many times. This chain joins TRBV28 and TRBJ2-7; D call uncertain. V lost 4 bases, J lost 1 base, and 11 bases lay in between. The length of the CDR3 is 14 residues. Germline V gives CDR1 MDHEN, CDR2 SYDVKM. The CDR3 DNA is TGTGCCAGCAGTTCCCAACCAAGATCCTACGAGCAGTACTTC. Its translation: CASSSQPRSYEQYF.

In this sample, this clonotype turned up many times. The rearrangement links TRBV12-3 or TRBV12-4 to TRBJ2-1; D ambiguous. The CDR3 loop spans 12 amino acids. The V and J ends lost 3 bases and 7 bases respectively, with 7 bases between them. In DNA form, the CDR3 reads TGTGCCAGCAGTTTTCACGTAAATGAGCAGTTCTTC. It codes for CASSFHVNEQFF.

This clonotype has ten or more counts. The CDR3 sequence: CASSLSPNTGELFF. CDR3 DNA sequence: TGTGCCAGCAGTTTATCCCCTAACACCGGGGAGCTGTTTTTT. V gene TRBV12-3 or TRBV12-4 combines with J gene TRBJ2-2; D call uncertain. With 2 bases removed from V and 2 bases from J, the gap between germline ends came to 6 bases. The CDR3 extends over 14 amino acids.

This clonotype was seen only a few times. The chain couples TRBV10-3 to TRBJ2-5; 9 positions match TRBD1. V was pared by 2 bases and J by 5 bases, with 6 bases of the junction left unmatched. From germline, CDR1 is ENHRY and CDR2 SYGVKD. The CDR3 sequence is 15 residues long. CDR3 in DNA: TGTGCCATCAGTGAGAAGGGACAGGGATCCGAGACCCAGTACTTC. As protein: CAISEKGQGSETQYF.